Given below is one T cell receptor (beta chain) in context. TCRdb's copy holds only in-frame clones and misses some; the assay was immunoSEQ multiplex PCR. The sample has approximately 2,000,000 clones, around 92% seen once. Every donor was a Caucasian adult from Nashville, Tennessee. This sample was taken from a study of shared clonotypes between healthy human individuals. V dropped 6 bases and J dropped 0 bases, with 11 bases sitting between them. The CDR3 is 15 amino acids. Germline CDR1 reads MGHDK; CDR2 reads SYGVNS. The genes are TRBV25-1 and TRBJ2-2; D perhaps matches TRBD2 (7 bases). The sequence derives from a man younger than 30 in good health. Some clones in this sample may be carry-over from other donors' samples. What was sequenced was naive CD4+ T cells from PBMCs. This sample's subset: CD45RA+ positively selected. The CDR3 sequence: CASRGGGPNTGELFF. Written as DNA, the CDR3 is TGTGCCAGCAGAGGGGGGGGCCCGAACACCGGGGAGCTGTTTTTT.